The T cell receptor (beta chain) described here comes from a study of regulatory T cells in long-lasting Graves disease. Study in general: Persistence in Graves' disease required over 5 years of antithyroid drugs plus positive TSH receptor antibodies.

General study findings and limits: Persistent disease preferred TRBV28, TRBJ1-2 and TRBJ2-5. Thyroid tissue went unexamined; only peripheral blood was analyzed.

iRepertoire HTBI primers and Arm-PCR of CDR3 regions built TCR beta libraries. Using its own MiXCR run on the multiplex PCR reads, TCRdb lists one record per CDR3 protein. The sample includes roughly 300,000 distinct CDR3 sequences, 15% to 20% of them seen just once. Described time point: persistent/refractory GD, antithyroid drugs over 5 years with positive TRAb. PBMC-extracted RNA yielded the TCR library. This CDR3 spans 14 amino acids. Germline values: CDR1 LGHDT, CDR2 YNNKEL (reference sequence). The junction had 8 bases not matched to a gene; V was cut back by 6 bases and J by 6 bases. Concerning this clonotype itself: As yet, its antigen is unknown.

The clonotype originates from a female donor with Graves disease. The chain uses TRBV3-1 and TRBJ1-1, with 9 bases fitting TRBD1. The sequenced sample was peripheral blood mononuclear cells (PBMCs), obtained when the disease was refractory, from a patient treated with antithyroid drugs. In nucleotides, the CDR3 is TGTGCCAGCAGTACCGGGACAGGGAGGGCTGAAGCTTTCTTT. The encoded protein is CASSTGTGRAEAFF.